Presented here are 27 T cell receptor beta chains from one specimen sequenced in a study of blood T cell repertoires in COVID-19. Data came from immunoSEQ multiplex PCR; TCRdb stores just in-frame clones and leaves some out. The data show a few hundred thousand clones, about 87% seen once. Sequencing was carried out using PBMCs or T cells enriched from blood (not recorded which). The receptors derive from a woman between 35 and 50 years old with acute COVID-19.

Comments on this clone: The junction departs from germline at one end; a sequencing error may be responsible. V is TRBV5-1 and J is TRBJ2-2, with a weak D call TRBD2 (5 bases). Germline V gene lookup returns CDR1 SGHRS and CDR2 YFSETQ. The CDR3 has 16 residues. CDR3 protein: CATSPMSGENTGELFF. Written as DNA, the CDR3 is TGCGCCACCAGCCCCATGAGCGGAGAGAACACCGGGGAGCTGTTTTTT.

This chain links TRBV18 with TRBJ1-5; no firm D call. The CDR3 sequence is 13 residues long. The V and J ends lost 5 bases and 4 bases respectively, with 9 bases between them. From germline, CDR1 is KGHSH and CDR2 LQKENI. The CDR3 spells CASSSGSNQPQHF. The CDR3 DNA is TGTGCCAGCTCATCAGGATCTAATCAGCCCCAGCATTTT.

This CDR3 reads CATSRDRFSGSRAGELFF. The CDR3, as DNA: TGTGCCACCAGCAGAGATCGGTTTAGCGGGAGTAGAGCCGGGGAGCTGTTTTTT. This chain links TRBV15 with TRBJ2-2; 9 bases fit TRBD2. In germline, CDR1 is LNHNV, CDR2 YYDKDF (reference sequence). The J segment lost 6 bases and the V segment lost 0 bases, leaving 11 bases of the junction unmatched. The CDR3 is made up of 18 amino acids.

The chain has TRBV5-6 and TRBJ1-1; perhaps TRBD1 as D (6 bases). Germline V gives CDR1 SGHDT, CDR2 YYEEEE. This CDR3 region has 15 residues. V was clipped by 3 bases and J by 0 bases, with 12 bases between them. CDR3 in DNA: TGTGCCAGCAGCTCCAGACAGGCCCTGAACACTGAAGCTTTCTTT. It codes for CASSSRQALNTEAFF.

J is TRBJ2-1 and V is TRBV12-3 or TRBV12-4; D gene unclear. The CDR3 has 12 residues. Trimming stripped 6 bases from V and 7 bases from J, with 10 bases between. The CDR3 here is CASSKQVNEQFF. In DNA form, the CDR3 reads TGTGCCAGCAGCAAGCAAGTGAATGAGCAGTTCTTC.

The CDR3 bases are TGTGCCAGCAGCTTAGCAACGGGTAATGAGCAGTTCTTC. Protein: CASSLATGNEQFF. The rearrangement joins TRBV7-2 to TRBJ2-1; D is undetermined. V was pared by 0 bases and J by 7 bases, with 7 bases between. The CDR3 has 13 residues. Germline CDR1 is SGHTA and CDR2 is FQGNSA.

This clone was counted once. The chain recombines TRBV11-2 with TRBJ2-3; D is uncertain. Germline V CDR1 and CDR2: SGHAT, FQNNGV. This CDR3 comprises 15 residues. Trimming left V 0 bases short and J 0 bases short, with 7 bases between. CDR3 amino acids: CASSLELSSTDTQYF. CDR3 in DNA: TGTGCCAGCAGCTTAGAACTTTCTAGCACAGATACGCAGTATTTT.

The V call is TRBV9, the J call TRBJ2-7, with a possible D match to TRBD1 (5 bases). The CDR3 runs to 14 residues. Germline V gene sequence: CDR1 SGDLS, CDR2 YYNGEE. The V gene lost 4 bases and the J gene lost 6 bases, with 17 bases spanning the gap. CDR3 coding DNA: TGTGCCAGCAGCCTCTCTGCCCAGGGTGCCGAGCAGTACTTC. It specifies CASSLSAQGAEQYF.

DNA of the CDR3: TGTGCCAGCTCACCAAAGACAGGGCCTTCTAACTATGGCTACACCTTC. Translation gives CASSPKTGPSNYGYTF. The chain employs TRBV18 and TRBJ1-2; 7 bases are shared with TRBD1. V dropped 2 bases and J dropped 0; count of bases not matched to a gene: 6. This CDR3 has 16 residues. Germline V CDR1 and CDR2: KGHSH, LQKENI.

The chain joins TRBV27 to TRBJ2-5, with 10 bases lining up with TRBD1. The V gene's germline CDR1 is MNHEY and CDR2 SMNVEV (reference sequence). J was trimmed by 5 bases and V by 5 bases; bases with no gene match: 2. This CDR3 spans 13 amino acids. The CDR3 DNA sequence: TGTGCCAGCAGTGACAGGGGGCCGGAGACCCAGTACTTC. Encoded protein: CASSDRGPETQYF.

This clone was found a few times. V gene TRBV4-3 combines with J gene TRBJ2-1; tentative D call: TRBD1 (6 bases). Trimming took off 0 bases at V and 9 bases at J, with 21 bases between the two ends. Germline V gene lookup returns CDR1 LGHNA and CDR2 YSLEER. CDR3 length equals 17 residues. CDR3: CASSQEYIQGREIEQFF. The DNA for the CDR3 is TGCGCCAGCAGCCAAGAGTATATCCAGGGGAGAGAGATTGAGCAGTTCTTC.

This rearrangement joins TRBV7-6 to TRBJ1-3; D is ambiguous. The CDR3 contains 16 residues. CDR1 SGHVS and CDR2 FNYEAQ come from the germline V gene. Trimming stripped 2 bases from V and 0 bases from J, with 11 bases between. CDR3 protein: CASSLRSQDSGNTIYF. CDR3 nucleotides: TGTGCCAGCAGCTTAAGAAGCCAGGACTCTGGAAACACCATATATTTT.

The chain carries TRBV18 and TRBJ2-3; 13 bases line up with TRBD2. Per germline, CDR1 KGHSH and CDR2 LQKENI. There are 16 residues in the CDR3. Trimming removed 5 bases from V and 4 bases from J; junction bases left unmatched: 6. The CDR3 sequence: CASSAGTSGTADTQYF. In DNA, the CDR3 is TGTGCCAGCTCAGCCGGGACTAGCGGGACGGCAGATACGCAGTATTTT.

The genes are TRBV2 and TRBJ1-5, with 10 nucleotides matching TRBD1. V lost 6 bases to trimming and J lost 3 bases; unmatched junction nucleotides: 5. CDR3 size: 15 residues. Germline V gene data show CDR1 as SNHLY and CDR2 as FYNNEI. The CDR3 nucleotides read TGTGCCAGCAGCTGGACAGGGGGAACCAATCAGCCCCAGCATTTT. Protein sequence: CASSWTGGTNQPQHF.

Only one count was recorded for this clone. This sequence joins TRBV11-3 and TRBJ2-2, with TRBD2 matching 13 bases. J gave up 5 bases and V 5 bases, and 14 bases lay outside the gene matches. CDR1 is SGHNT and CDR2 is YENEEA in the germline V gene. CDR3 length: 19 amino acids. The DNA for the CDR3 is TGTGCCAGCAGCGCGCGACAAAGGACTAGCGGGAGAGGTACCGGGGAGCTGTTTTTT. Protein: CASSARQRTSGRGTGELFF.

This chain connects TRBV5-1 to TRBJ1-5, with D perhaps matching TRBD1 (6 bases). The CDR3 runs to 15 residues. The V end was cut by 0 bases, the J end by 2 bases, with 9 bases between. The germline gives CDR1 SGHRS, CDR2 YFSETQ. The CDR3 bases are TGCGCCAGCAGCTTGGGCGCAGGGGGCAATCAGCCCCAGCATTTT. It is translated as CASSLGAGGNQPQHF.

The rearrangement uses TRBV9 and TRBJ1-2, with D perhaps TRBD1 (5 bases). The germline V gene encodes CDR1 SGDLS and CDR2 YYNGEE. The CDR3 covers 16 residues. The V end lost 0 bases, the J end lost 0 bases, and 12 bases lay between the germline ends. Here the CDR3 reads CASSVGMGLANYGYTF. The CDR3 DNA sequence: TGTGCCAGCAGCGTAGGGATGGGGCTGGCTAACTATGGCTACACCTTC.

This clone was seen a single time. The chain is built from TRBV10-2 and TRBJ2-1; 11 bases agree with TRBD2. This CDR3 contains 15 residues. Looked up from germline, CDR1 is WSHSY and CDR2 is SAAADI. Trimming cost V 4 bases and J 9 bases; bases outside gene matches: 8. CDR3: CASSVLAGEGGEQFF. The CDR3 DNA reads TGCGCCAGCAGTGTACTAGCGGGAGAGGGTGGTGAGCAGTTCTTC.

This chain joins TRBV4-3 and TRBJ1-4; D is undetermined. Germline CDR1 LGHNA, CDR2 YSLEER. This CDR3 is built from 17 residues. The V gene lost 0 bases and the J gene lost 7 bases, with 18 bases spanning the gap. The CDR3 nucleotides read TGCGCCAGCAGCCAAGATTCGGGAGGGCGGTCCGGTGAAAAACTGTTTTTT. As protein: CASSQDSGGRSGEKLFF.

The J gene is TRBJ2-1, the V gene TRBV4-1; 12 positions agree with TRBD2. Germline loops: CDR1 MGHRA, CDR2 YSYEKL. The CDR3 has 16 amino acids. Losses at the gene ends were 1 base for V and 9 bases for J; bases not matched to a gene: 7. The CDR3, as DNA: TGCGCCAGCAGCCAAGGGGCTAGCGGGAGGGCCGGTGAGCAGTTCTTC. It translates to CASSQGASGRAGEQFF.

Only a few counts were recorded for this clone. This rearrangement joins TRBV28 to TRBJ1-1; 9 bases line up with TRBD1. The germline CDR1 and CDR2 sequences are MDHEN and SYDVKM. The CDR3 runs to 17 residues. With 6 bases clipped from V and 5 bases from J, the junction kept 16 bases outside the gene matches. The CDR3 loop reads CASRPLPGQGPRTEAFF. The CDR3 DNA sequence: TGTGCCAGCAGGCCTCTCCCGGGACAGGGACCTCGAACTGAAGCTTTCTTT.

This clone was seen a single time. The chain is built from TRBV27 and TRBJ2-7; TRBD2 matches 12 bases. CDR3 length: 16 residues. V was clipped by 8 bases and J by 7 bases; unmatched bases: 15. Per the germline V gene, CDR1 is MNHEY and CDR2 is SMNVEV (reference sequence). The CDR3 DNA is TGTGCCAGCGATCGCTCCCAGACTAGCGGGAGTCAAGAGCAGTACTTC. Protein product: CASDRSQTSGSQEQYF.

V usage is TRBV5-1 and J usage is TRBJ2-3; 9 positions agree with TRBD2. The CDR3 is 15 amino acids. The germline V gene encodes CDR1 SGHRS and CDR2 YFSETQ. The V and J ends lost 3 bases and 4 bases, in that order; junction bases with no gene match: 6. Written as DNA, the CDR3 is TGCGCCAGCAGCTGGGCGGGAGGGTCGTCAGATACGCAGTATTTT. Translated: CASSWAGGSSDTQYF.

The chain uses TRBV9 and TRBJ2-7; D might be TRBD2 (6 bases). The V end was cut by 1 base, the J end by 3 bases, with 14 bases between. This CDR3 is built from 15 residues. The germline V gene encodes CDR1 SGDLS and CDR2 YYNGEE. The CDR3 reads CASSVMGDSVYEQYF. Written as DNA, the CDR3 is TGTGCCAGCAGCGTAATGGGGGACTCCGTCTACGAGCAGTACTTC.

The chain couples TRBV5-1 to TRBJ2-1, with TRBD1 matching over 7 bases. The germline V gene has CDR1 SGHRS and CDR2 YFSETQ. The CDR3 consists of 15 residues. J was trimmed by 6 bases and V by 4 bases; bases with no gene match: 10. The chain's CDR3 is CASSIRETGINEQFF. As DNA, the CDR3 is TGCGCCAGCAGCATAAGAGAGACAGGGATCAATGAGCAGTTCTTC.

This rearrangement joins TRBV10-2 to TRBJ1-1; perhaps TRBD1 as D (6 bases). CDR3 length: 14 amino acids. V lost 7 bases, J lost 1 base, and 13 bases lay in between. Germline loops: CDR1 WSHSY, CDR2 SAAADI. CDR3 residues: CASTLQGTNTEAFF. Written as DNA, the CDR3 is TGCGCCAGCACCCTACAGGGTACGAACACTGAAGCTTTCTTT.

The genes are TRBV28 and TRBJ1-5; 9 bases are shared with TRBD1. The CDR3 length is 14 residues. The germline CDR1 and CDR2 sequences are MDHEN and SYDVKM. Germline trimming cut 7 bases from V and 3 bases from J; bases unmatched to any gene: 4. CDR3 coding DNA: TGTGCCAGCATCCACAGGGGGCTCAATCAGCCCCAGCATTTT. Its protein product is CASIHRGLNQPQHF. Based on the CDR3 plus reference TRBV28 and TRBJ1-5, the full variable domain is DVKVTQSSRYLVKRTGEKVFLECVQDMDHENMFWYRQDPGLGLRLIYFSYDVKMKEKGDIPEGYSVSREKKERFSLILESASTNQTSMYLCASIHRGLNQPQHFGDGTRLSIL.